The 18 T cell receptor beta chains below all came from one sample that was sequenced in a study of metastatic and nonmetastatic thyroid tumors. Thyroid surgery was preceded by no treatment in any patient. With MiXCR, TCRdb reprocessed the PCR reads. The sample holds 30,000 to 40,000 clones, 20% to 25% seen once. Sequenced input: tumor tissue. These TCRs come from a male donor with papillary thyroid cancer or a benign thyroid nodule (not recorded which). Some clones in this sample may be carry-over from other donors' samples.

This clone was observed at least ten times. This sequence joins TRBV3-1 and TRBJ2-2; 8 bases are a match to TRBD2. The junction had 8 bases not matched to a gene; V was cut back by 1 base and J by 1 base. The CDR3 totals 18 residues. Per the germline V gene, CDR1 is LGHDT and CDR2 is YNNKEL (reference sequence). The CDR3 region has the DNA TGTGCCAGCAGCCAAGGCTCAGCGGGAGTGGGGAACACCGGGGAGCTGTTTTTT. As protein: CASSQGSAGVGNTGELFF.

This clone was picked up many times. The V call is TRBV9, the J call TRBJ1-3; D is uncertain. Germline lookup yields CDR1 SGDLS and CDR2 YYNGEE. With 1 base removed from V and 2 bases from J, the gap between germline ends came to 13 bases. The CDR3 extends over 16 amino acids. In nucleotides, the CDR3 is TGTGCCAGCAGCGTATCATCGGGGAGAGCTGGAAACACCATATATTTT. This encodes CASSVSSGRAGNTIYF.

This clone has just a few counts. The chain uses TRBV6-1 and TRBJ2-7; D not certain. The CDR3 extends over 11 amino acids. V was clipped by 6 bases and J by 7 bases, with 10 bases between them. Germline CDR1 and CDR2: MNHNS and SASEGT. The CDR3 nucleotides read TGTGCCAGCAGCGGCGTCGGAGAGCAGTACTTC. Residues: CASSGVGEQYF.

This clone was counted ten times or more. This may arise from a read error, as a much more abundant clone is one base away. This is likely a read error, given that the CDR3 carries no conserved phenylalanine or tryptophan at its end. The chain recombines TRBV11-1 with TRBJ1-1; TRBD1 matches at 9 bases. The junction had 11 bases not matched to a gene; V was cut back by 5 bases and J by 4 bases. The CDR3 runs to 16 residues. The V gene's germline CDR1 is SGHAT and CDR2 FQDESV (reference sequence). The CDR3 DNA is TGTGCCAGCAGCCTAGAGGTGGGACAGGGAGGCACTGAAGCTTTCCTT. Translating gives CASSLEVGQGGTEAFL.

Many counts were recorded for this clone. The rearrangement uses TRBV7-2 and TRBJ1-2; the match to TRBD1 covers 7 bases. Trimming took 4 bases from V and 5 from J; bases not matched to a gene: 10. Looked up from germline, CDR1 is SGHTA and CDR2 is FQGNSA. This CDR3 is 15 amino acids long. Here the CDR3 DNA reads TGTGCCAGCAGCTGGCAGACAGGGCAACTATATGGCTACACCTTC. This encodes CASSWQTGQLYGYTF.

Remarks on this clone: Other nucleotide sequences from this sample produce the same CDR3. This chain links TRBV20-1 with TRBJ1-6; D is ambiguous. The V end lost 0 bases, the J end lost 2 bases, and 11 bases lay between the germline ends. The CDR3 runs to 16 residues. Germline V gene lookup returns CDR1 DFQATT and CDR2 SNEGSKA (reference sequence). The CDR3 DNA sequence: TGCAGTGCTAGAGATGTTAGAGTTCCCTATAATTCACCCCTCCACTTT. Amino acid sequence: CSARDVRVPYNSPLHF.

This clone showed up many times. The CDR3 loop reads CATSELGTSGNTGELFF. Written as DNA, the CDR3 is TGTGCCACCAGTGAACTCGGGACTAGCGGTAACACCGGGGAGCTGTTTTTT. The J gene is TRBJ2-2, the V gene TRBV24-1, with TRBD2 identical over 11 bases. V shed 4 bases and J 2 bases; nucleotides not matched to a gene: 5. This CDR3 is 17 amino acids long. The germline V gene encodes CDR1 KGHDR and CDR2 SFDVKD.

The table lists this clone with many counts. The V gene is TRBV5-1, the J gene TRBJ2-2; TRBD1 matches 7 bases. The CDR3 has 14 amino acids. J gave up 6 bases and V 2 bases, and 4 bases lay outside the gene matches. Looked up from germline, CDR1 is SGHRS and CDR2 is YFSETQ. In nucleotides, the CDR3 is TGCGCCAGCAGCTTAGGACAGGTCGCCGGGGAGCTGTTTTTT. It translates to CASSLGQVAGELFF.

The chain is built from TRBV3-1 and TRBJ2-3; D not resolved. The CDR3 extends over 13 amino acids. Germline CDR1 and CDR2: LGHDT and YNNKEL (reference sequence). V was clipped by 0 bases and J by 2 bases, with 3 bases between them. The CDR3 nucleotides read TGTGCCAGCAGCCAAGACAACACAGATACGCAGTATTTT. Translated, it gives CASSQDNTDTQYF.

Ten or more counts support this clone. The chain joins TRBV11-3 to TRBJ2-3; D is perhaps TRBD2 (6 bases). V was shortened by 3 bases and J by 0 bases, with 10 bases between the two germline ends. Germline values: CDR1 SGHNT, CDR2 YENEEA. The length of the CDR3 is 15 residues. The CDR3 coding sequence is TGTGCCAGCAGCTTTAGGAGCGGGAGCACAGATACGCAGTATTTT. Encoded protein: CASSFRSGSTDTQYF.

In its sample, this clone was seen many times. V and J are TRBV5-4 and TRBJ2-3; D not resolved. Germline V gene data show CDR1 as SGHNT and CDR2 as YYREEE (reference sequence). The V end was cut by 2 bases, the J end by 0 bases, with 16 bases between. CDR3 length equals 17 residues. The CDR3 coding sequence is TGTGCCAGCAGCTTACTACGGGTACAGAGGAGCACAGATACGCAGTATTTT. Amino acid sequence: CASSLLRVQRSTDTQYF.

Concerning this clone itself: A read error may be the cause here, since a much bigger clone is one base away. The rearrangement uses TRBV5-6 and TRBJ2-7, with D perhaps assigned TRBD1 or TRBD2 (5 bases each). Per germline, CDR1 SGHDT and CDR2 YYEEEE. The V and J ends lost 3 bases and 0 bases respectively, with 16 bases between them. The CDR3 covers 16 residues. The CDR3 coding sequence is TGTGCCAGCAGCTCGCCCGGGACCGTTGGCTCCTACGAGCAGTACTTC. Protein: CASSSPGTVGSYEQYF.

This clone was recorded at least ten times. This chain joins TRBV20-1 and TRBJ1-4; D possibly corresponds to TRBD1 (6 bases). V lost 5 bases to trimming and J lost 5 bases, with 12 bases between them. CDR1 is DFQATT, CDR2 SNEGSKA, per germline (reference sequence). This CDR3 region has 13 residues. The chain's CDR3 is CSAAQGLNEKLFF. CDR3 DNA sequence: TGCAGTGCTGCGCAGGGGCTCAATGAAAAACTGTTTTTT.

This clone showed up just a few times. The chain couples TRBV6-5 to TRBJ2-1, with 15 bases aligning to TRBD2. Germline values: CDR1 MNHEY, CDR2 SVGAGI. Trimming took 4 bases from V and 6 from J; bases not matched to a gene: 7. This CDR3 comprises 17 residues. The CDR3 sequence is CASSSGLAGGTGNEQFF. CDR3 DNA sequence: TGTGCCAGCAGTTCCGGACTAGCGGGGGGGACGGGCAATGAGCAGTTCTTC.

The sample holds a few counts of this clone. This chain's CDR3 is CASSPVGLAGVREQFF. In nucleotides, the CDR3 is TGTGCCAGCAGCCCCGTGGGACTAGCGGGAGTTCGGGAGCAGTTCTTC. The chain joins TRBV11-2 to TRBJ2-1; 14 positions agree with TRBD2. With 5 bases clipped from V and 10 bases from J, the junction kept 10 bases outside the gene matches. CDR1 and CDR2 from the germline V gene are SGHAT and FQNNGV. The CDR3 length is 16 residues.

This clone was seen ten or more times. The V and J genes are TRBV11-2 and TRBJ2-3; the match to TRBD2 covers 8 bases. Germline CDR1 and CDR2: SGHAT and FQNNGV. This CDR3 has 16 amino acids. V lost 5 bases and J lost 0; bases outside the gene matches: 7. The CDR3 DNA is TGTGCCAGCAGCCTGATTAGCGGGATAAGCACAGATACGCAGTATTTT. It is translated as CASSLISGISTDTQYF. The whole variable domain, remainder taken from reference TRBV11-2 and TRBJ2-3, is EAGVAQSPRYKIIEKRQSVAFWCNPISGHATLYWYQQILGQGPKLLIQFQNNGVVDDSQLPKDRFSAERLKGVDSTLKIQPAKLEDSAVYLCASSLISGISTDTQYFGPGTRLTVL.

This clone was counted many times. V usage is TRBV9 and J usage is TRBJ2-3, with 9 positions matching TRBD2. Germline CDR1 is SGDLS and CDR2 is YYNGEE. The junction had 3 bases not matched to a gene; V was cut back by 1 base and J by 3 bases. This CDR3 is built from 15 residues. The CDR3 region has the DNA TGTGCCAGCAGCGTAATAGCGGGAGAGACAGATACGCAGTATTTT. Translated: CASSVIAGETDTQYF.

A few counts support this clone. A junction end diverges from the germline sequence, so it may reflect a read error. The chain has TRBV6-2 or TRBV6-3 and TRBJ2-7; D remains ambiguous. From germline, CDR1 is MNHEY and CDR2 SVGEGT. The CDR3 runs 12 residues. In nucleotides, the CDR3 is TGTGCCAGCAGTTTGGGGTCCTCCGAGCAGTACTTC. Translating it yields CASSLGSSEQYF.